One sample yielded the 14 T cell receptor beta chains listed below, sequenced in a study of T cells in Graves' hyperthyroidism and ophthalmopathy (dated by TCRdb to the late 2010s). Receptors were amplified or captured by multiplex PCR. Sequencing relied on an Illumina HiSeq 2000. TCR beta CDR3 regions were amplified from RNA transcripts. For the first round of RT-PCR on the TCR CDR3, the HTBI primer set was used together with the Qiagen OneStep RT-PCR kit. TCRdb reworked the public reads: Q25 trimming with fastp, MiXCR clone assembly, productive beta chains retained. Each entry merges the rows of one CDR3 protein and shows their most common DNA and genes. A total of 650,000 to 800,000 distinct CDR3 sequences appear in this sample, just under 45% of them only once. The biggest ten clones account for less than 9.5% of the sample. The sequenced sample was peripheral blood or thyroid tissue (not recorded which). The origin of the receptors is an adult man with Graves' disease, either hyperthyroidism or ophthalmopathy (not recorded which).

The genes are TRBV20-1 and TRBJ1-1; D might be TRBD1 (6 bases). The CDR3 is made up of 14 amino acids. V dropped 4 bases and J dropped 1 base, with 13 bases sitting between them. Germline lookup yields CDR1 DFQATT and CDR2 SNEGSKA (reference sequence). The CDR3 nucleotides read TGCAGTGCTACACGCGGGACAAAGAACACTGAAGCTTTCTTT. This gives the protein CSATRGTKNTEAFF.

This clonotype was detected ten times or more. The J gene is TRBJ1-2, the V gene TRBV14; D gene ambiguous. Germline CDR1 is SGHDN and CDR2 is FVKESK. This CDR3 is 12 amino acids long. Trimming stripped 5 bases from V and 4 bases from J, with 8 bases between. DNA of the CDR3: TGTGCCAGCAGCACTTACAGCTATGGCTACACCTTC. This gives the protein CASSTYSYGYTF.

The chain recombines TRBV27 with TRBJ1-5, with a possible D match to TRBD1 (6 bases). Trimming took 8 bases from V and 2 from J, leaving 16 bases between them. The CDR3 totals 15 residues. The germline V gene has CDR1 MNHEY and CDR2 SMNVEV (reference sequence). CDR3 amino acids: CASGTRGEGNQPQHF. The DNA of the CDR3 is TGTGCCAGCGGCACCAGGGGAGAGGGCAATCAGCCCCAGCATTTT.

V usage is TRBV7-8 and J usage is TRBJ1-6; the match to TRBD1 covers 7 bases. Germline CDR1 reads SGHVS; CDR2 reads FQNEAQ. V trimming: 6 bases; J trimming: 13 bases; junction bases outside the gene matches: 6. The CDR3 is 12 amino acids. CDR3 in amino acids: CASRGQDPPLHF. CDR3 DNA: TGTGCCAGCAGAGGACAGGATCCCCCCCTCCACTTT.

This clonotype was detected a few times. This rearrangement joins TRBV20-1 to TRBJ1-6; a weak D match, TRBD1 (5 bases). Germline assignment: CDR1 DFQATT and CDR2 SNEGSKA (reference sequence). Trimming pared 1 base from V and 2 bases from J, leaving 12 bases between. CDR3 length: 16 residues. The CDR3 DNA reads as TGCAGTGCTAGAGCTGGGGGACGGGCCTATAATTCACCCCTCCACTTT. It codes for CSARAGGRAYNSPLHF.

The table lists this clonotype with a few counts. The gene calls are TRBV20-1 and TRBJ2-6, with D perhaps matching TRBD2 (6 bases). From germline, CDR1 is DFQATT and CDR2 SNEGSKA (reference sequence). The CDR3 sequence is 14 residues long. V lost 2 bases to trimming and J lost 2 bases, with 7 bases between them. CDR3 DNA: TGCAGTGCTAGACGCGGGGCTGGGGCCAACGTCCTGACTTTC. Its translation is CSARRGAGANVLTF.

The chain joins TRBV4-1 to TRBJ2-6; D unclear. V was trimmed by 7 bases and J by 0 bases, leaving 10 bases between them. Germline V gives CDR1 MGHRA, CDR2 YSYEKL. The CDR3 totals 15 residues. As DNA, the CDR3 is TGCGCCAGCACCCCATTTGGCTCTGGGGCCAACGTCCTGACTTTC. Translating it yields CASTPFGSGANVLTF.

V gene TRBV7-2 combines with J gene TRBJ1-3; D is ambiguous. The V end lost 5 bases, the J end lost 0 bases, and 17 bases lay between the germline ends. The CDR3 has 17 amino acids. Germline V CDR1 and CDR2: SGHTA, FQGNSA. The chain's CDR3 is CASSRGRSWGSGNTIYF. CDR3 sequence (DNA): TGTGCCAGCAGCCGAGGGCGCAGTTGGGGCTCTGGAAACACCATATATTTT.

This clonotype was picked up a small number of times. This chain links TRBV5-4 with TRBJ1-2; 8 positions agree with TRBD1. This CDR3 is 15 amino acids long. Germline CDR1 is SGHNT and CDR2 is YYREEE (reference sequence). Trimming took 0 bases from V and 4 from J; bases not matched to a gene: 5. CDR3 sequence: CASSLVDRGGYGYTF. Written as DNA, the CDR3 is TGTGCCAGCAGCTTGGTTGACAGGGGCGGCTATGGCTACACCTTC.

This clonotype was counted a few times. This sequence joins TRBV5-5 and TRBJ1-1, with D uncertain. This CDR3 is 18 amino acids long. CDR1 and CDR2 (germline): SGHKS, YYEKEE (reference sequence). Deletions cut 4 bases from V and 4 bases from J, with 26 bases between. CDR3 DNA sequence: TGTGCCAGCAGCGCCCTGGACGGCGGGGTTCTCGGTCCCACTGAAGCTTTCTTT. The encoded protein is CASSALDGGVLGPTEAFF. Supplemented by reference TRBV5-5 and TRBJ1-1, the full variable domain reads DAGVTQSPTHLIKTRGQQVTLRCSPISGHKSVSWYQQVLGQGPQFIFQYYEKEERGRGNFPDRFSARQFPNYSSELNVNALLLGDSALYLCASSALDGGVLGPTEAFFGQGTRLTVV.

This clonotype has ten or more counts. J is TRBJ1-5 and V is TRBV15; D is unclear. The CDR3 covers 15 residues. V lost 0 bases, J lost 0 bases, and 6 bases lay in between. Germline CDR1 LNHNV, CDR2 YYDKDF (reference sequence). The CDR3 nucleotides are TGTGCCACCAGCAGAGATAGAGCTAGCAATCAGCCCCAGCATTTT. Translation gives CATSRDRASNQPQHF.

In its sample, this clonotype was seen a few times. A read error may explain this, as a much larger clone is one base away. The V call is TRBV14, the J call TRBJ1-2, with D uncertain. Germline assignment: CDR1 SGHDN and CDR2 FVKESK. V dropped 6 bases and J dropped 5 bases, with 7 bases sitting between them. This CDR3 comprises 11 residues. CDR3 sequence: CASSGEYGYTF. The CDR3 DNA is TGTGCCAGCAGTGGGGAGTATGGCTACACCTTC.

This rearrangement joins TRBV19 to TRBJ1-2; 7 bases agree with TRBD1. The V gene's germline CDR1 is LNHDA and CDR2 SQIVND (reference sequence). Trimming removed 4 bases from V and 4 bases from J; junction bases left unmatched: 6. CDR3 length equals 14 residues. The CDR3 bases are TGTGCCAGTAGTACCGAAGGGACAGCCTATGGCTACACCTTC. Translation gives CASSTEGTAYGYTF. Full variable domain (remainder filled in from reference TRBV19 and TRBJ1-2): DGGITQSPKYLFRKEGQNVTLSCEQNLNHDAMYWYRQDPGQGLRLIYYSQIVNDFQKGDIAEGYSVSREKKESFPLTVTSAQKNPTAFYLCASSTEGTAYGYTFGSGTRLTVV.

This clonotype was seen repeatedly, ten times or more. DNA of the CDR3: TGTGCCAGCAGCTCCCTCACCTACGAGCAGTACTTC. Its protein is CASSSLTYEQYF. The chain has TRBV7-9 and TRBJ2-7; D call uncertain. This CDR3 contains 12 residues. Germline loops: CDR1 SEHNR, CDR2 FQNEAQ (reference sequence). The germline V and J ends were trimmed by 4 bases and 2 bases, with 6 bases remaining between them.